These T cell receptor beta chains were read from a single sample in a study of blood T cell repertoires in COVID-19. TCRdb keeps only in-frame clones here, not all; method: immunoSEQ multiplex PCR. Here the sample spans approximately 100,000 clones, 69% being singletons. Sequencing used peripheral blood. The receptors stem from a man older than 75 with acute or convalescent COVID-19. Both conserved end residues are part of each CDR3. A D gene is named only where the DNA matches it firmly. Not all rows give a size; the values are once, few, many and, for expanded clones, a class.

v_gene	j_gene	d_gene	abundance	CDR3nt	CDR3aa
TRBV7-6	TRBJ2-2	.	.	TGTGCCAGCAGCTTGAGCTGGGGGGCCGGGGAGCTGTTTTTT	CASSLSWGAGELFF
TRBV20-1	TRBJ2-3	.	.	TGCAGTGCTAGAGAGGCCGATACGCAGTATTTT	CSAREADTQYF
TRBV18	TRBJ2-3	.	.	TGTGCCAGCTCACCGCTCGACAGCCTTACTAGCACAGATACGCAGTATTTT	CASSPLDSLTSTDTQYF
TRBV19	TRBJ2-7	TRBD1	.	TGTGCCAGTAGCGGGACAGGGAGCTCCTACGAGCAGTACTTC	CASSGTGSSYEQYF
TRBV4-1	TRBJ2-1	TRBD2	few	TGCGCCAGCAGCCTCGATGCGGGAGTGTACAATGAGCAGTTCTTC	CASSLDAGVYNEQFF
TRBV6-5	TRBJ2-3	TRBD2	few	TGTGCCAGCACTGCGGGACTACTCAGCACAGATACGCAGTATTTT	CASTAGLLSTDTQYF
TRBV2	TRBJ1-4	TRBD1	many	TGTGCCAGCAGCGTAGGACAGGCAGTGGCAACTAATGAAAAACTGTTTTTT	CASSVGQAVATNEKLFF
TRBV2	TRBJ1-4	.	few	TGTGCCAGCAGTGAAGAAGTTCGCCTTAGGGGAAAACTGTTTTTT	CASSEEVRLRGKLFF
TRBV28	TRBJ1-2	.	.	TGTGCCAGCAAATCCGGAGGGGGGGACTATGGCTACACCTTC	CASKSGGGDYGYTF
TRBV28	TRBJ1-2	TRBD1	.	TGTGCCAGCAGTCTGACAGGGCTCGAGCGCTATGGCTACACCTTC	CASSLTGLERYGYTF
TRBV24-1	TRBJ1-5	TRBD1	.	TGTGCCACCAGTGAGAGTAAGCCCGGGACAGGGGATCAGCCCCAGCATTTT	CATSESKPGTGDQPQHF
TRBV19	TRBJ2-5	.	.	TGTGCCAGTAGTTCCTTGGCAGGTATCCGTGAGACCCAGTACTTC	CASSSLAGIRETQYF
TRBV24-1	TRBJ2-1	TRBD1	few	TGTGCCACCAGTGACTCCGGGACAGGGAGAAATGAGCAGTTCTTC	CATSDSGTGRNEQFF
TRBV6-5	TRBJ1-6	.	.	TGTGCCAGCAGTTACGCGGTCAGCTCCTATAATTCACCCCTCCACTTT	CASSYAVSSYNSPLHF
TRBV5-6	TRBJ2-2	TRBD2	.	TGTGCCAGCAGCGGAGGGACTAGCGGGAGGGTTAACACCGGGGAGCTGTTTTTT	CASSGGTSGRVNTGELFF
TRBV19	TRBJ2-1	TRBD2	.	TGTGCCAGTAGTATAGGGCTAGCGGCTTACAATGAGCAGTTCTTC	CASSIGLAAYNEQFF
TRBV29-1	TRBJ2-1	TRBD2	.	TGCAGCGTTGACCGGGGCTACAGACTAGCGGAAGACAATGAGCAGTTCTTC	CSVDRGYRLAEDNEQFF
TRBV18	TRBJ1-5	TRBD1	few	TGTGCCAGCTCACCCGGACAGGGTGATCAGCCCCAGCATTTT	CASSPGQGDQPQHF
TRBV5-4	TRBJ2-5	TRBD2	.	TGTGCCAGCAGCTCGGAAGGGACTAGCCTTCAAGAGACCCAGTACTTC	CASSSEGTSLQETQYF
TRBV4-3	TRBJ2-1	.	.	TGCGCCAGCAGCCAAACCTTTCGGGACTTTTACAATGAGCAGTTCTTC	CASSQTFRDFYNEQFF
TRBV5-1	TRBJ2-6	.	.	TGCGCCAGCAGCTTTCGGGAAAGGGCTACTGGCTCTGGGGCCAACGTCCTGACTTTC	CASSFRERATGSGANVLTF
TRBV4-1	TRBJ2-5	.	.	TGCGCCAGCAGCCATCAACGGGGAGAGACCCAGTACTTC	CASSHQRGETQYF
TRBV29-1	TRBJ1-1	.	many	TGCAGCGTTGCCCGGGGGAGTGAAGCTTTCTTT	CSVARGSEAFF
TRBV2	TRBJ2-3	TRBD2	once	TGTGCCAGCAGTGAATTGGGGGGGGTGGATACGCAGTATTTT	CASSELGGVDTQYF
TRBV14	TRBJ2-1	.	.	TGTGCCAGCAGCCCCGCCGAGGGACGGGGGTTGTACAATGAGCAGTTCTTC	CASSPAEGRGLYNEQFF
TRBV2	TRBJ2-2	.	.	TGTGCCAGCAGTGAGTTGATAGGGGTTGGCACCGGGGAGCTGTTTTTT	CASSELIGVGTGELFF
TRBV6-2/TRBV6-3	TRBJ1-5	.	.	TGTGCCAGCAGTTACTCCCGCGGACAAAGCAATCAGCCCCAGCATTTT	CASSYSRGQSNQPQHF